The text below deals with one T cell receptor beta chain. This CDR3 contains 16 residues. Per the original data handling: Amplification with reference gene primers provided the estimates of nucleated cell counts. Data came from immunoSEQ multiplex PCR; TCRdb stores just in-frame clones and leaves some out. V and J calls and clone size are copied from that table; D and trimming were computed from the DNA. Here the sample spans approximately 91,000 clones, around 72% being singletons. This record comes from a study of blood T cell repertoires in COVID-19. V gene TRBV21-1 combines with J gene TRBJ2-7; TRBD1, the table's D call, lacks a check against the DNA. TRBV21-1 represents a pseudogene. Sequencing used peripheral blood. This sequence originates from a man between 65 and 85 years old with acute or convalescent COVID-19. The CDR3 sequence is CASSKGQGGARNEQYF. CDR3 bases: TGTGCCAGCAGCAAAGGACAGGGGGGCGCGAGAAACGAGCAGTACTTC.